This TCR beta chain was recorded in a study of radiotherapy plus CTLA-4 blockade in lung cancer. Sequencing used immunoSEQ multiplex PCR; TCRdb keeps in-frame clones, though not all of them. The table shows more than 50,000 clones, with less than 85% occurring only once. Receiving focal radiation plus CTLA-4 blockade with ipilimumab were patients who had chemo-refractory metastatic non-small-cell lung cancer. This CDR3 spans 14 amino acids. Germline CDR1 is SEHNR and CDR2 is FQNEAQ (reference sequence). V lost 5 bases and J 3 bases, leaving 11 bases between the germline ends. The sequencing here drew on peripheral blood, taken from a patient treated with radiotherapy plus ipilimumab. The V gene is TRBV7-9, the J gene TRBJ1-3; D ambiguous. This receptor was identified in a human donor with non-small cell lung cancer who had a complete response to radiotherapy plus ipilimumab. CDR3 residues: CASSPAGNGNTIYF. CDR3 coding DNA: TGTGCCAGCAGCCCGGCCGGGAATGGAAACACCATATATTTT.